These 3 T cell receptor beta chains were all obtained from the same sample, sequenced in a study of CD8+ T cells in alopecia areata. Specified treatment: oral pan-JAK inhibitor, 5-10 mg twice daily. RNA extraction was followed by reverse transcription into cDNA, which acted as the sequencing template. Measured with immunoSEQ multiplex PCR; TCRdb has only the in-frame clones, and not every one. The sample consists of about 270,000 clones, about 60% of them appearing once. The material was CD4+ T cells sorted from blood, obtained at approximately week 52, from a patient treated with tofacitinib. These receptors were collected from a human donor with alopecia areata.

V usage is TRBV9 and J usage is TRBJ1-2; D is possibly TRBD1 (6 bases). Per the germline V gene, CDR1 is SGDLS and CDR2 is YYNGEE. The CDR3 has 16 residues. V was clipped by 0 bases and J by 4 bases, with 16 bases between them. The CDR3 nucleotides are TGTGCCAGCAGCGTAGGTTTGGGCAGGGGCGGCTATGGCTACACCTTC. Translating it yields CASSVGLGRGGYGYTF.

The chain combines TRBV7-9 with TRBJ1-5; D might be TRBD1 (6 bases). V was trimmed by 8 bases and J by 0 bases, leaving 14 bases between them. Germline CDR1 and CDR2: SEHNR and FQNEAQ (reference sequence). The CDR3 spans 15 residues. CDR3 DNA: TGTGCCAGCCAACAGGGATGGGGTAGCAATCAGCCCCAGCATTTT. This encodes CASQQGWGSNQPQHF.

The chain couples TRBV11-2 to TRBJ1-1; the D gene is possibly TRBD1 (6 bases). This CDR3 is 12 amino acids long. Trimming took 1 base from V and 9 from J, leaving 9 bases between them. CDR1 and CDR2 (germline): SGHAT, FQNNGV. CDR3 residues: CASSLVGAQAFF. The CDR3 DNA reads as TGTGCCAGCAGCTTAGTGGGGGCCCAAGCTTTCTTT.